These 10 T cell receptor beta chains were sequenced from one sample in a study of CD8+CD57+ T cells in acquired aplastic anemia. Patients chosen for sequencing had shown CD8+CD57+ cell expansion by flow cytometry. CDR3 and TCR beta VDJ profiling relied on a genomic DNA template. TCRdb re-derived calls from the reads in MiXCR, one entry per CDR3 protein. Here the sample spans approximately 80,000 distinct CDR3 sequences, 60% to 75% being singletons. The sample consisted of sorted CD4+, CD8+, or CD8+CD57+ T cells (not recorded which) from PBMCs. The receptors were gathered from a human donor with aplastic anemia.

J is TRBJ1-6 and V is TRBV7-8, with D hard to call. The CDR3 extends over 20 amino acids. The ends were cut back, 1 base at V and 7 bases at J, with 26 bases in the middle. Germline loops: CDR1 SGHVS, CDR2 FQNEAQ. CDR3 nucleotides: TGTGCCAGCAGCTTAGAGGTTACGTCATGGGATTCTACTGGGAATTCACCCCTCCACTTT. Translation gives CASSLEVTSWDSTGNSPLHF.

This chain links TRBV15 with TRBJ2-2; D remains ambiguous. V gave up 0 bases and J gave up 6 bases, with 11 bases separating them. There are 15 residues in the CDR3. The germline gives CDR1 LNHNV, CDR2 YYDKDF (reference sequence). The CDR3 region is CATSRDRISAGELFF. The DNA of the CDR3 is TGTGCCACCAGCAGAGACCGCATTTCGGCCGGGGAGCTGTTTTTT. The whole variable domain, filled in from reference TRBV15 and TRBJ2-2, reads DAMVIQNPRYQVTQFGKPVTLSCSQTLNHNVMYWYQQKSSQAPKLLFHYYDKDFNNEADTPDNFQSRRPNTSFCFLDIRSPGLGDTAMYLCATSRDRISAGELFFGEGSRLTVL.

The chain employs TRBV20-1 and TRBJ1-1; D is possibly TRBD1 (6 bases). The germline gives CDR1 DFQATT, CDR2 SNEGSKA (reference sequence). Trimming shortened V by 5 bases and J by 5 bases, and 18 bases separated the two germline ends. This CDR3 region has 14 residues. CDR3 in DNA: TGCAGTGCTCTAAGACCGGGGGCTCGGACTGAAGCTTTCTTT. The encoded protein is CSALRPGARTEAFF.

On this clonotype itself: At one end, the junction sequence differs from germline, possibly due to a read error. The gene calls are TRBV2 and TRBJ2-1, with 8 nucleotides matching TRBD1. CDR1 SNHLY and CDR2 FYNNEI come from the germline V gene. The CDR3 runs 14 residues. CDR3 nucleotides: TGTGCCAACAGTGGTCTGACAGGGGACAATGAGCAGTTCTTC. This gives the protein CANSGLTGDNEQFF.

CDR3 nucleotide sequence: TGCGCCAGCAGCCAAGAGACAGGATACGAGCAGTACTTC. It translates to CASSQETGYEQYF. The V and J genes are TRBV4-1 and TRBJ2-7, with a possible D match to TRBD1 (6 bases). The germline CDR1 and CDR2 sequences are MGHRA and YSYEKL. This CDR3 is built from 13 residues. The V gene lost 0 bases and the J gene lost 4 bases, with 7 bases spanning the gap.

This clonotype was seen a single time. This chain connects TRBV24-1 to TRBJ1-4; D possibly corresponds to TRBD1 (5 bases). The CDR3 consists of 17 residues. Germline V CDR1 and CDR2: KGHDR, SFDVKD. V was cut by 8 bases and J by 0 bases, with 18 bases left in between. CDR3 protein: CATKDMPSLATNEKLFF. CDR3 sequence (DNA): TGTGCCACCAAGGACATGCCCTCCCTTGCAACTAATGAAAAACTGTTTTTT.

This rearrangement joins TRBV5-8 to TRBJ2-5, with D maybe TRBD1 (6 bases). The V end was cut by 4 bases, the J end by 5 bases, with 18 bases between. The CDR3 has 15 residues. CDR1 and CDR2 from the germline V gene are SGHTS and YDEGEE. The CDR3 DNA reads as TGTGCCAGCAGCAGTGAACAGGGAATCTTGGAGACCCAGTACTTC. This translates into CASSSEQGILETQYF.

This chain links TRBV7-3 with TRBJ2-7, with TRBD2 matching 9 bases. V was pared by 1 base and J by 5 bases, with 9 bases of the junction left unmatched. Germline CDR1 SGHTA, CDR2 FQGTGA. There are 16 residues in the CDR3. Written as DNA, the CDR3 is TGTGCCAGCAGCTTAAGCAGGGCTAGCGGGAACAACGAGCAGTACTTC. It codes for CASSLSRASGNNEQYF.

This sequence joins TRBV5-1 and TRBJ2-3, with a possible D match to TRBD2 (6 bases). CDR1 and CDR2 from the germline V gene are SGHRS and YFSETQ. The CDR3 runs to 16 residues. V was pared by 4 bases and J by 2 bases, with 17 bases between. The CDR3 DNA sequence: TGCGCCAGCAGCCGGCAGGTGGGGGGAATCACAGATACGCAGTATTTT. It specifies CASSRQVGGITDTQYF.

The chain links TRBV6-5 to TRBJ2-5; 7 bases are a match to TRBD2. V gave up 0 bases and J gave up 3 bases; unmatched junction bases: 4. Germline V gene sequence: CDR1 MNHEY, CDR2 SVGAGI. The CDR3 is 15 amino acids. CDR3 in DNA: TGTGCCAGCAGTTACTCGCGGGGAGGGGAAGAGACCCAGTACTTC. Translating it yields CASSYSRGGEETQYF.